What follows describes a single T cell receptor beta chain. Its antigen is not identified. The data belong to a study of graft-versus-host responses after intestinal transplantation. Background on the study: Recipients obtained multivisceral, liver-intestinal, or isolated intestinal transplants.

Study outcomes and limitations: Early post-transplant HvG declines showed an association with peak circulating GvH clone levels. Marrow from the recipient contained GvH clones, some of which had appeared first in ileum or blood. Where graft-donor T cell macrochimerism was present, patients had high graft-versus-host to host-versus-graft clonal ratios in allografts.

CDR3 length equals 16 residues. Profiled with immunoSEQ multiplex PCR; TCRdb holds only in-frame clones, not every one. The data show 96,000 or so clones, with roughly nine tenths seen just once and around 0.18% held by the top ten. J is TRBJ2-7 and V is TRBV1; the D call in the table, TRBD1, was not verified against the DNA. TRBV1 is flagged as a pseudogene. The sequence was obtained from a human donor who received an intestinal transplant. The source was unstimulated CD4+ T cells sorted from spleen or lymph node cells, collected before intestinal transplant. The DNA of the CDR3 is TGCACCAGCAGCCAAGAGAGAAGACAGGCCCCCTACGAGCAGTACTTC. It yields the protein CTSSQERRQAPYEQYF.